Below are 3 T cell receptor beta chains sequenced from a single sample in a study of T-cell reconstitution after alpha-beta-depleted transplantation in children. Unique molecular identifiers tagged the TCRbeta library. TCRdb redid the calling of the PCR reads with MiXCR, one entry per CDR3 protein. The table lists about 120,000 distinct CDR3 sequences, roughly 23% of them singletons. The specimen was PBMCs, mostly from graft donor cells, collected 180 days after TCRalphabeta/CD19-depleted stem cell transplant. Receptor source: a male patient aged 2 to 10 who had a stem cell transplant for chronic granulomatous disease, so the T cells may come from the graft donor.

This clonotype showed up just a few times. The chain is built from TRBV20-1 and TRBJ2-2; 9 bases map to TRBD2. Trimming cost V 0 bases and J 4 bases; bases outside gene matches: 12. This CDR3 is built from 18 residues. Germline V gene data show CDR1 as DFQATT and CDR2 as SNEGSKA (reference sequence). The CDR3 region has the DNA TGCAGTGCTAGAGATAGTCTCGGGCGGGAGGGCCCCACCGGGGAGCTGTTTTTT. This codes for CSARDSLGREGPTGELFF.

The chain links TRBV6-5 to TRBJ1-1, with D possibly TRBD1 on 6 matching bases. CDR1 MNHEY and CDR2 SVGAGI come from the germline V gene. The CDR3 runs 14 residues. V was pared by 2 bases and J by 0 bases, with 7 bases between. In DNA form, the CDR3 reads TGTGCCAGCAGTTACGGACAGATGAACACTGAAGCTTTCTTT. Protein sequence: CASSYGQMNTEAFF.

This clonotype was found many times. J is TRBJ2-1 and V is TRBV29-1, with D unresolved. The V gene lost 4 bases and the J gene lost 7 bases, with 5 bases spanning the gap. Germline V gene lookup returns CDR1 SQVTM and CDR2 ANQGSEA. CDR3 length: 10 amino acids. The DNA of the CDR3 is TGCAGCGTTGGGGTGAATGAGCAGTTCTTC. It codes for CSVGVNEQFF.